This T cell receptor beta chain was profiled in a study of blood T cell repertoires in COVID-19. About the study: The United States, Italy and Spain were the sources of the acute and convalescent COVID-19 samples. Sources were T cells, B-cell-depleted T cells, or PBMCs; the material itself was cDNA or gDNA.

The CDR3 is 14 residues long. V was clipped by 5 bases and J by 8 bases; unmatched bases: 7. Germline loops: CDR1 MGHRA, CDR2 YSYEKL. Assay: immunoSEQ multiplex PCR; the TCRdb copy retains only in-frame clones and omits some. The sample carries about 240,000 clones, more than 70% recorded once. The origin of this receptor is an elderly man with acute or convalescent COVID-19. This chain connects TRBV4-1 to TRBJ1-3; 9 bases agree with TRBD1. The specimen was peripheral blood. CDR3 protein: CASSKDRGKDTIYF. The CDR3 DNA reads as TGCGCCAGCAGCAAGGACAGGGGAAAGGACACCATATATTTT.